These 28 T cell receptor beta chains were sequenced from one sample in a study of T-cell memory formation after mild COVID-19. TCRdb re-analysed the 5' RACE reads in MiXCR, keeping a single row per CDR3 protein. Of under 700,000 distinct CDR3 sequences in the sample, roughly 21% were seen once. Sequenced sample: PBMCs or a T cell subset sorted from them (not recorded which). These receptors were obtained from an adult woman who had mild COVID-19 (a few samples of this study predate the infection). Cell type and time point are not known.

This clonotype was recorded a few times. The chain joins TRBV12-3 or TRBV12-4 to TRBJ1-1; no definite D call. The length of the CDR3 is 13 residues. Between the trimmed V and J ends, which lost 3 bases and 1 base, there was a span of 6 bases. Here the CDR3 DNA reads TGTGCCAGCAGTTTTACAAAGAACACTGAAGCTTTCTTT. This gives the protein CASSFTKNTEAFF.

This chain links TRBV9 with TRBJ2-3; D is ambiguous. Germline V CDR1 and CDR2: SGDLS, YYNGEE. This CDR3 is 13 amino acids long. Trimming took off 0 bases at V and 5 bases at J, with 7 bases between the two ends. The CDR3 region is CASSVGAEDTQYF. The CDR3 DNA reads as TGTGCCAGCAGCGTAGGGGCTGAAGATACGCAGTATTTT.

The chain combines TRBV6-5 with TRBJ2-2; possible D gene TRBD2, 5 bases. The CDR3 is 16 amino acids. Trimming removed 0 bases from V and 1 base from J, with 9 bases in between. CDR1 MNHEY and CDR2 SVGAGI come from the germline V gene. DNA for the CDR3: TGTGCCAGCAGTTACTCCGGCGGGTGGAACACCGGGGAGCTGTTTTTT. This sequence encodes CASSYSGGWNTGELFF.

This clonotype was counted many times. V gene TRBV12-3 or TRBV12-4 combines with J gene TRBJ2-1; 11 nucleotides match TRBD2. Trimming cost V 6 bases and J 4 bases; bases outside gene matches: 5. This CDR3 is 15 amino acids long. The CDR3 sequence is CASSASGGLYNEQFF. The CDR3, as DNA: TGTGCCAGCAGCGCTAGCGGGGGGCTTTACAATGAGCAGTTCTTC.

This clonotype turned up a few times. The chain carries TRBV7-8 and TRBJ2-7; D may be TRBD1 (6 bases). Trimming removed 4 bases from V and 5 bases from J, with 30 bases in between. This CDR3 is built from 19 residues. Germline V CDR1 and CDR2: SGHVS, FQNEAQ. Here the CDR3 reads CASSSTRGYRDIQSHEQYF. The CDR3 DNA sequence: TGTGCCAGCAGCTCTACACGCGGCTACCGGGACATTCAATCCCACGAGCAGTACTTC.

CDR3 sequence reads: CASSLGGTNYGYTF. Written as DNA, the CDR3 is TGTGCCAGCAGCTTAGGTGGTACTAACTATGGCTACACCTTC. This sequence joins TRBV7-9 and TRBJ1-2; D gene ambiguous. This CDR3 region has 14 residues. With 1 base removed from V and 0 bases from J, the gap between germline ends came to 6 bases. Germline V CDR1 and CDR2: SEHNR, FQNEAQ (reference sequence).

In this sample, this clonotype turned up a few times. The rearrangement links TRBV9 to TRBJ2-5; D uncertain. Germline loops: CDR1 SGDLS, CDR2 YYNGEE. V gave up 0 bases and J gave up 12 bases, with 9 bases separating them. CDR3 length equals 11 residues. CDR3 sequence reads: CASSVEFREYF. As DNA, the CDR3 is TGTGCCAGCAGCGTAGAATTTCGCGAGTACTTC.

The chain couples TRBV29-1 to TRBJ2-7; 8 bases map to TRBD1. The CDR3 is made up of 13 amino acids. V trimming: 5 bases; J trimming: 4 bases; junction bases outside the gene matches: 7. Germline CDR1 SQVTM, CDR2 ANQGSEA. The CDR3 nucleotides are TGCAGCGTTAATACAGGGGGGCTATACGAGCAGTACTTC. It encodes CSVNTGGLYEQYF.

This chain links TRBV7-9 with TRBJ2-1; D not resolved. Trimming shortened V by 1 base and J by 9 bases, and 16 bases separated the two germline ends. The germline V gene has CDR1 SEHNR and CDR2 FQNEAQ (reference sequence). The CDR3 covers 15 residues. In DNA form, the CDR3 reads TGTGCCAGCAGCTTAGTTCAGCGTATCTCCCCTGAGCAGTTCTTC. As protein: CASSLVQRISPEQFF. Supplemented by reference TRBV7-9 and TRBJ2-1, the full variable domain reads DTGVSQNPRHKITKRGQNVTFRCDPISEHNRLYWYRQTLGQGPEFLTYFQNEAQLEKSRLLSDRFSAERPKGSFSTLEIQRTEQGDSAMYLCASSLVQRISPEQFFGPGTRLTVL.

The V call is TRBV9, the J call TRBJ1-1; D is unclear. This CDR3 is 12 amino acids long. From germline, CDR1 is SGDLS and CDR2 YYNGEE. V was clipped by 3 bases and J by 5 bases, with 8 bases between them. The CDR3: CASSAPPTEAFF. CDR3 coding DNA: TGTGCCAGCAGCGCACCCCCGACTGAAGCTTTCTTT.

The CDR3 sequence: CASSSGLKLSYNEQFF. The CDR3 nucleotides read TGTGCCAGCAGCTCCGGACTCAAACTCTCCTACAATGAGCAGTTCTTC. The rearrangement links TRBV7-9 to TRBJ2-1, with D perhaps matching TRBD2 (5 bases). Trimming stripped 4 bases from V and 0 bases from J, with 13 bases between. CDR3 length equals 16 residues. Germline V gene data show CDR1 as SEHNR and CDR2 as FQNEAQ (reference sequence).

This chain links TRBV6-2 or TRBV6-3 with TRBJ1-1, with a tentative D call TRBD1 (6 bases). The ends were cut back, 6 bases at V and 1 base at J, with 15 bases in the middle. This CDR3 comprises 15 residues. The germline gives CDR1 MNHEY, CDR2 SVGEGT. The chain's CDR3 is CASRSSGQTNTEAFF. In nucleotides, the CDR3 is TGTGCCAGCAGATCCTCGGGACAAACGAACACTGAAGCTTTCTTT.

V gene TRBV20-1 combines with J gene TRBJ2-1, with 7 bases aligning to TRBD2. This CDR3 region has 16 residues. The germline V gene encodes CDR1 DFQATT and CDR2 SNEGSKA (reference sequence). Trimming at V came to 1 base and at J to 6 bases, leaving 12 bases not matched to a gene. CDR3 nucleotides: TGCAGTGCTAGAGTGCGCTTGGGACTACTTCCCAATGAGCAGTTCTTC. Its protein is CSARVRLGLLPNEQFF.

V is TRBV4-3 and J is TRBJ1-2; no reliable D call. V was shortened by 0 bases and J by 7 bases, with 12 bases between the two germline ends. The CDR3 runs 14 residues. CDR1 and CDR2 from the germline V gene are LGHNA and YSLEER. The CDR3 DNA follows: TGCGCCAGCAGCCAAGACTGGGCATTCGGTGGCTACACCTTC. Its translation is CASSQDWAFGGYTF.

In its sample, this clonotype was seen a few times. The CDR3 reads CASGRRENTGELFF. The CDR3, as DNA: TGTGCCAGCGGACGCCGGGAAAACACCGGGGAGCTGTTTTTT. The chain recombines TRBV2 with TRBJ2-2; the D gene is possibly TRBD2 (5 bases). Trimming cost V 8 bases and J 2 bases, with 12 bases left between them. Germline V gene lookup returns CDR1 SNHLY and CDR2 FYNNEI. This CDR3 contains 14 residues.

A few counts support this clonotype. V is TRBV6-2 or TRBV6-3 and J is TRBJ2-7; TRBD2 is a possible D gene (6 bases). Germline CDR1 reads MNHEY; CDR2 reads SVGEGT. This CDR3 spans 13 amino acids. The V and J ends lost 7 bases and 3 bases respectively, with 13 bases between them. The CDR3 sequence is CASTIADNYEQYF. DNA of the CDR3: TGTGCCAGCACGATAGCGGACAACTACGAGCAGTACTTC.

The chain uses TRBV24-1 and TRBJ2-7; D uncertain. V was cut by 4 bases and J by 3 bases, with 18 bases left in between. The CDR3 length is 16 residues. CDR1 KGHDR and CDR2 SFDVKD come from the germline V gene. The DNA of the CDR3 is TGTGCCACCAGTGAAGTCTCAGAGATAAGATACTACGAGCAGTACTTC. Its translation is CATSEVSEIRYYEQYF.

There are a few counts of this clonotype. V usage is TRBV29-1 and J usage is TRBJ2-7; possibly TRBD1 or TRBD2 for D (5 bases each). The CDR3 totals 14 residues. Trimming took 2 bases from V and 2 from J, leaving 13 bases between them. Germline V gene sequence: CDR1 SQVTM, CDR2 ANQGSEA. CDR3 protein: CSVEIPGRAYEQYF. The CDR3 DNA sequence: TGCAGCGTTGAAATCCCGGGACGAGCCTACGAGCAGTACTTC.

In this sample, this clonotype turned up a few times. The chain combines TRBV20-1 with TRBJ1-1; 8 bases are a match to TRBD1. The germline V gene encodes CDR1 DFQATT and CDR2 SNEGSKA (reference sequence). The CDR3 is made up of 16 amino acids. The ends lost 5 bases at V and 1 base at J; junction bases unmatched: 12. In nucleotides, the CDR3 is TGCAGTGCTTCCCGGGGACAGGCCCTGAGGAACACTGAAGCTTTCTTT. This codes for CSASRGQALRNTEAFF.

The genes are TRBV2 and TRBJ2-5, with 12 bases lining up with TRBD1. Looked up from germline, CDR1 is SNHLY and CDR2 is FYNNEI. Trimming took 3 bases from V and 5 from J; bases not matched to a gene: 4. The CDR3 has 15 amino acids. DNA of the CDR3: TGTGCCAGCAGTGAGGGACAGGGGGCGAGGGAGACCCAGTACTTC. It specifies CASSEGQGARETQYF.

This clonotype came up many times. The chain combines TRBV4-1 with TRBJ2-6; no reliable D call. CDR1 and CDR2 from the germline V gene are MGHRA and YSYEKL. V was trimmed by 1 base and J by 3 bases, leaving 10 bases between them. The CDR3 is 16 amino acids. The CDR3 reads CASSQVLGVGANVLTF. CDR3 DNA: TGCGCCAGCAGCCAAGTTTTAGGAGTTGGGGCCAACGTCCTGACTTTC.

This clonotype appeared a few times. The CDR3 bases are TGTGCCAGCAGCTTACGAAGAACCGGGACAGAGTATGGCTACACCTTC. Translated: CASSLRRTGTEYGYTF. The chain links TRBV7-8 to TRBJ1-2; TRBD1 matches 7 bases. V gave up 2 bases and J gave up 5 bases; unmatched junction bases: 11. Germline CDR1 reads SGHVS; CDR2 reads FQNEAQ. This CDR3 is 16 amino acids long. Based on the CDR3 plus reference TRBV7-8 and TRBJ1-2, the full variable domain is GAGVSQSPRYKVAKRGQDVALRCDPISGHVSLFWYQQALGQGPEFLTYFQNEAQLDKSGLPSDRFFAERPEGSVSTLKIQRTQQEDSAVYLCASSLRRTGTEYGYTFGSGTRLTVV.

The chain is built from TRBV4-1 and TRBJ2-7; 9 nucleotides line up with TRBD2. The length of the CDR3 is 16 residues. Germline assignment: CDR1 MGHRA and CDR2 YSYEKL. V lost 3 bases to trimming and J lost 2 bases; unmatched junction nucleotides: 8. CDR3 nucleotides: TGCGCCAGCAGCCACCAAGTAGCGGGGGCCGCCTACGAGCAGTACTTC. Translation: CASSHQVAGAAYEQYF.

This clonotype was seen more than once but under ten times. CDR3 coding DNA: TGTGCCAGCAGCACGGGACTAGCGGGGATTTACGAGCAGTACTTC. This translates into CASSTGLAGIYEQYF. The chain combines TRBV12-3 or TRBV12-4 with TRBJ2-7; 13 bases fit TRBD2. J was trimmed by 4 bases and V by 6 bases; bases with no gene match: 6. The CDR3 extends over 15 amino acids.

This clonotype turned up a few times. The rearrangement joins TRBV15 to TRBJ2-5, with 10 bases matching TRBD2. V lost 1 base and J lost 4; bases outside the gene matches: 6. Germline assignment: CDR1 LNHNV and CDR2 YYDKDF (reference sequence). This CDR3 comprises 16 residues. The CDR3 spells CATSRGGTSEGETQYF. CDR3 bases: TGTGCCACCAGCAGAGGTGGGACTAGCGAGGGAGAGACCCAGTACTTC.

The chain employs TRBV4-3 and TRBJ2-3, with a possible D match to TRBD1 (6 bases). V lost 0 bases, J lost 2 bases, and 15 bases lay in between. The CDR3 runs 17 residues. CDR1 is LGHNA and CDR2 is YSLEER in the germline V gene. The CDR3 protein is CASSQDPPGEYTDTQYF. The DNA for the CDR3 is TGCGCCAGCAGCCAAGACCCGCCAGGGGAATACACAGATACGCAGTATTTT.

This clonotype appeared a few times. The CDR3 region is CASSPGTVLNSPLHF. Here the CDR3 DNA reads TGTGCCAGCAGCCCCGGGACAGTCCTTAATTCACCCCTCCACTTT. The chain combines TRBV7-2 with TRBJ1-6, with 7 bases aligning to TRBD1. Germline V lookup: CDR1 SGHTA, CDR2 FQGNSA. The CDR3 has 15 amino acids. The ends lost 5 bases at V and 6 bases at J; junction bases unmatched: 7.

This clonotype was counted ten times or more. This rearrangement joins TRBV4-2 to TRBJ2-3, with 8 bases lining up with TRBD2. V lost 1 base to trimming and J lost 3 bases; unmatched junction nucleotides: 15. Germline assignment: CDR1 LGHNA and CDR2 YNFKEQ. The CDR3 runs 19 residues. CDR3 sequence (DNA): TGTGCCAGCAGCCAAGGGTCTCGGTCGGGGGGGCGGCGGACAGATACGCAGTATTTT. This translates into CASSQGSRSGGRRTDTQYF.